A single sample gave rise to the 30 T cell receptor beta chains below, sequenced in a study of response to subunit inactivated influenza vaccine. In TCRdb, the RT-PCR reads were re-called with MiXCR into one record per CDR3 protein. The profile shows about 570,000 distinct CDR3 sequences, roughly 10% of them singletons. These data were also filed under a second study, of T cells expressing NK-cell markers. That paper notes: UMIs were included in TCR beta cDNA generated by 5'RACE template switching.

The source material was PBMCs from blood, sampled on the day of vaccination. These receptors were collected from a man aged 45-65 years who received an inactivated influenza vaccine.

This clonotype was found a few times. V usage is TRBV7-9 and J usage is TRBJ2-2; no clear D gene. Germline assignment: CDR1 SEHNR and CDR2 FQNEAQ (reference sequence). V gave up 5 bases and J gave up 5 bases, with 12 bases separating them. This CDR3 region has 14 residues. CDR3 sequence: CASSPQSFTGELFF. The CDR3 coding sequence is TGTGCCAGCAGCCCCCAATCGTTTACCGGGGAGCTGTTTTTT.

This clonotype was seen a handful of times. This chain links TRBV7-2 with TRBJ2-5, with 7 bases identical to TRBD1. Germline V CDR1 and CDR2: SGHTA, FQGNSA. The CDR3 length is 13 residues. V lost 5 bases and J lost 5; bases outside the gene matches: 5. The CDR3 DNA reads as TGTGCCAGCAGCATCACAGGGGATGAGACCCAGTACTTC. Residues: CASSITGDETQYF.

This clonotype has a handful of counts. The rearrangement uses TRBV4-3 and TRBJ2-5; TRBD2 aligns across 7 bases. Per germline, CDR1 LGHNA and CDR2 YSLEER. J was trimmed by 3 bases and V by 3 bases; bases with no gene match: 7. The CDR3 extends over 15 amino acids. The CDR3 coding sequence is TGCGCCAGCAGCCAGGGGGGGGGTTTAGAAGAGACCCAGTACTTC. Its protein is CASSQGGGLEETQYF.

This clonotype was observed a handful of times. The CDR3 sequence is CSARVPQGKPQHF. DNA of the CDR3: TGCAGTGCTAGAGTTCCACAGGGGAAGCCCCAGCATTTT. The V and J genes are TRBV20-1 and TRBJ1-5; 7 bases match TRBD1. From germline, CDR1 is DFQATT and CDR2 SNEGSKA (reference sequence). This CDR3 has 13 residues. V was pared by 1 base and J by 8 bases, with 5 bases of the junction left unmatched.

The rearrangement joins TRBV11-2 to TRBJ2-7, with unresolved D. Trimming took 2 bases from V and 7 from J, leaving 12 bases between them. The CDR3 extends over 13 amino acids. From germline, CDR1 is SGHAT and CDR2 FQNNGV. CDR3 sequence: CASSLTPNTEQYF. CDR3 DNA sequence: TGTGCCAGCAGCTTAACCCCGAACACGGAGCAGTACTTC.

This clonotype was seen more than once but under ten times. V gene TRBV16 combines with J gene TRBJ1-5; D unclear. With 6 bases removed from V and 3 bases from J, the gap between germline ends came to 12 bases. CDR1 KGHSY and CDR2 FQNENV come from the germline V gene. CDR3 length: 14 amino acids. The CDR3 spells CASSPTTPNQPQHF. As DNA, the CDR3 is TGTGCCAGCAGTCCAACCACGCCCAATCAGCCCCAGCATTTT.

This clonotype came up a few times. The chain uses TRBV27 and TRBJ2-1; a possible D gene is TRBD2 (5 bases). Trimming shortened V by 3 bases and J by 4 bases, and 13 bases separated the two germline ends. CDR1 MNHEY and CDR2 SMNVEV come from the germline V gene (reference sequence). This CDR3 region has 15 residues. The CDR3 here is CASSFVGEGYNEQFF. Written as DNA, the CDR3 is TGTGCCAGCAGTTTCGTAGGTGAGGGTTACAATGAGCAGTTCTTC.

The V and J genes are TRBV7-2 and TRBJ2-6; D unclear. Germline V gene lookup returns CDR1 SGHTA and CDR2 FQGNSA. The germline V and J ends were trimmed by 5 bases and 1 base, with 9 bases remaining between them. The CDR3 sequence is 15 residues long. CDR3 in DNA: TGTGCCAGCAGCCTACAGATGTCTGGGGCCAACGTCCTGACTTTC. Translated: CASSLQMSGANVLTF.

This clonotype has more than one count but fewer than ten. The V call is TRBV12-3 or TRBV12-4, the J call TRBJ1-6, with D perhaps matching TRBD1 (5 bases). This CDR3 spans 14 amino acids. V was pared by 3 bases and J by 7 bases, with 10 bases between. For the CDR3, the DNA is TGTGCCAGCAGTTTTGGGGGGGAAAATTCACCCCTCCACTTT. Amino acid sequence: CASSFGGENSPLHF.

This clonotype was detected ten times or more. The chain couples TRBV12-3 or TRBV12-4 to TRBJ1-5; D uncertain. V lost 1 base and J 3 bases, leaving 4 bases between the germline ends. The CDR3 loop spans 13 amino acids. CDR3 region: CASSLGYNQPQHF. The CDR3 nucleotides are TGTGCCAGCAGTTTAGGGTACAATCAGCCCCAGCATTTT.

A few counts support this clonotype. The chain combines TRBV18 with TRBJ2-7, with no clear D. V dropped 6 bases and J dropped 1 base, with 13 bases sitting between them. Per germline, CDR1 KGHSH and CDR2 LQKENI. The length of the CDR3 is 14 residues. The CDR3 coding sequence is TGTGCCAGCTCTCCGGACGCAAGATCCTACGAGCAGTACTTC. This sequence encodes CASSPDARSYEQYF.

The chain is built from TRBV29-1 and TRBJ1-5, with 7 bases fitting TRBD1. CDR1 SQVTM and CDR2 ANQGSEA come from the germline V gene. The CDR3 has 13 residues. V lost 4 bases to trimming and J lost 4 bases; unmatched junction nucleotides: 4. CDR3 sequence reads: CSVGQGLNQPQHF. The CDR3 bases are TGCAGCGTTGGACAGGGCCTAAATCAGCCCCAGCATTTT.

This chain links TRBV25-1 with TRBJ2-7, with TRBD2 matching over 8 bases. CDR3 length: 14 amino acids. The V and J ends lost 1 base and 5 bases, in that order; junction bases with no gene match: 4. Germline V gene sequence: CDR1 MGHDK, CDR2 SYGVNS. As DNA, the CDR3 is TGTGCCAGCAGTGAATGGGGGACTAGTCACGAGCAGTACTTC. Translated, it gives CASSEWGTSHEQYF.

The J gene is TRBJ2-3, the V gene TRBV20-1; 9 bases are a match to TRBD2. The CDR3 covers 14 residues. The J segment lost 2 bases and the V segment lost 7 bases, leaving 7 bases of the junction unmatched. Looked up from germline, CDR1 is DFQATT and CDR2 is SNEGSKA (reference sequence). The CDR3 is CSGIAGVFTDTQYF. The CDR3 nucleotides are TGCAGTGGCATAGCGGGGGTGTTCACAGATACGCAGTATTTT.

The chain recombines TRBV11-2 with TRBJ2-7, with D hard to call. V was trimmed by 5 bases and J by 4 bases, leaving 15 bases between them. The CDR3 loop spans 14 amino acids. CDR1 is SGHAT, CDR2 FQNNGV, per germline. CDR3 amino acids: CASSPVYSLYEQYF. CDR3 coding DNA: TGTGCCAGCAGCCCGGTTTATTCTCTTTACGAGCAGTACTTC.

This clonotype turned up a few times. The gene calls are TRBV7-2 and TRBJ1-6; D gene uncertain. The CDR3 extends over 15 amino acids. Trimming cost V 3 bases and J 6 bases, with 12 bases left between them. Germline V gene data show CDR1 as SGHTA and CDR2 as FQGNSA. The CDR3 sequence: CASSFPVTLNSPLHF. CDR3 nucleotides: TGTGCCAGCAGCTTTCCCGTGACTCTTAATTCACCCCTCCACTTT.

This rearrangement joins TRBV5-1 to TRBJ2-1; TRBD2 matches at 7 bases. Germline-derived CDR1 and CDR2 are SGHRS and YFSETQ. Losses at the gene ends were 1 base for V and 4 bases for J; bases not matched to a gene: 17. This CDR3 has 19 amino acids. The CDR3 protein is CASSLLRSTSRLKYNEQFF. The CDR3 region has the DNA TGCGCCAGCAGCTTGCTCCGGTCGACTAGCCGATTAAAGTACAATGAGCAGTTCTTC.

This clonotype appeared a few times. The V and J genes are TRBV12-3 or TRBV12-4 and TRBJ2-7; 10 bases line up with TRBD2. V dropped 2 bases and J dropped 5; count of bases not matched to a gene: 6. The CDR3 totals 15 residues. In DNA, the CDR3 is TGTGCCAGCAGTTTAATTACTAGCGGGGACCACGAGCAGTACTTC. It yields the protein CASSLITSGDHEQYF.

Only a few counts were recorded for this clonotype. The chain recombines TRBV12-3 or TRBV12-4 with TRBJ2-7, with no clear D. With 2 bases removed from V and 5 bases from J, the gap between germline ends came to 7 bases. This CDR3 is 12 amino acids long. CDR3 DNA: TGTGCCAGCAGTTTATTCCCCCACGAGCAGTACTTC. It is translated as CASSLFPHEQYF.

The V call is TRBV28, the J call TRBJ2-2, with 9 nucleotides matching TRBD2. CDR1 is MDHEN, CDR2 SYDVKM, per germline. The V and J ends lost 8 bases and 0 bases, in that order; junction bases with no gene match: 7. The CDR3 spans 16 residues. CDR3 sequence: CASGRLAEANTGELFF. CDR3 DNA: TGTGCCAGCGGACGACTAGCGGAGGCGAACACCGGGGAGCTGTTTTTT. Drawing the rest from reference TRBV28 and TRBJ2-2, the complete variable domain is DVKVTQSSRYLVKRTGEKVFLECVQDMDHENMFWYRQDPGLGLRLIYFSYDVKMKEKGDIPEGYSVSREKKERFSLILESASTNQTSMYLCASGRLAEANTGELFFGEGSRLTVL.

The chain is built from TRBV4-3 and TRBJ2-7; D is unclear. The CDR3 totals 13 residues. Deletions cut 1 base from V and 7 bases from J, with 11 bases between. Germline V gives CDR1 LGHNA, CDR2 YSLEER. CDR3 protein: CASSQGQFGEQYF. In DNA form, the CDR3 reads TGCGCCAGCAGCCAAGGGCAGTTTGGGGAGCAGTACTTC.

In its sample, this clonotype was seen a few times. The gene calls are TRBV3-1 and TRBJ1-3, with D hard to call. Trimming stripped 0 bases from V and 0 bases from J, with 6 bases between. There are 15 residues in the CDR3. Germline V lookup: CDR1 LGHDT, CDR2 YNNKEL (reference sequence). The chain's CDR3 is CASSQDMSSGNTIYF. CDR3 sequence (DNA): TGTGCCAGCAGCCAAGATATGAGCTCTGGAAACACCATATATTTT.

The CDR3 here is CASSYSTVGGERYEQYF. The CDR3 DNA reads as TGTGCCAGCAGTTACTCGACGGTGGGCGGGGAAAGGTACGAGCAGTACTTC. J is TRBJ2-7 and V is TRBV6-2 or TRBV6-3, with TRBD2 as a possible D gene (6 bases). V was trimmed by 0 bases and J by 4 bases, leaving 19 bases between them. The CDR3 sequence is 17 residues long. Germline lookup yields CDR1 MNHEY and CDR2 SVGEGT.

This clonotype was observed a few times. The rearrangement uses TRBV20-1 and TRBJ2-3; TRBD2 matches 7 bases. Trimming at V came to 0 bases and at J to 0 bases, leaving 9 bases not matched to a gene. The germline gives CDR1 DFQATT, CDR2 SNEGSKA (reference sequence). The CDR3 loop spans 17 amino acids. In DNA, the CDR3 is TGCAGTGCTAGAGATCGGGCTAGCGGAACTAGCACAGATACGCAGTATTTT. Its translation is CSARDRASGTSTDTQYF.

Ten or more counts support this clonotype. The chain combines TRBV12-3 or TRBV12-4 with TRBJ2-5, with D possibly TRBD1 on 5 matching bases. The V and J ends lost 3 bases and 5 bases respectively, with 7 bases between them. The CDR3 is 12 residues long. The CDR3 region has the DNA TGTGCCAGCAGTTTTGGGGCGGAGACCCAGTACTTC. It encodes CASSFGAETQYF.

This clonotype was detected ten times or more. This chain links TRBV28 with TRBJ1-2; D gene unclear. Germline CDR1 and CDR2: MDHEN and SYDVKM. Trimming stripped 6 bases from V and 2 bases from J, with 10 bases between. This CDR3 comprises 13 residues. The CDR3 DNA sequence: TGTGCCAGCAGAATACCGGGGAACTATGGCTACACCTTC. Its protein product is CASRIPGNYGYTF.

This clonotype was found a few times. This sequence joins TRBV12-3 or TRBV12-4 and TRBJ2-1; D is perhaps TRBD1 (5 bases). The CDR3 runs 14 residues. V gave up 6 bases and J gave up 8 bases, with 17 bases separating them. The CDR3: CASRLGRGLHEQFF. In DNA form, the CDR3 reads TGTGCCAGCAGACTTGGAAGGGGATTACATGAGCAGTTCTTC.

Note on this clonotype: A much more abundant neighbour one base away suggests this may be a read error. This chain joins TRBV7-9 and TRBJ1-1; D gene unclear. CDR3 length equals 12 residues. Trimming cost V 5 bases and J 3 bases, with 7 bases left between them. Germline V lookup: CDR1 SEHNR, CDR2 FQNEAQ (reference sequence). CDR3 sequence reads: CASSAGDTEAFF. DNA for the CDR3: TGTGCCAGCAGCGCCGGGGACACTGAAGCTTTCTTT.

The chain is built from TRBV27 and TRBJ1-5; D call uncertain. The CDR3 length is 10 residues. Germline V CDR1 and CDR2: MNHEY, SMNVEV (reference sequence). The V end lost 8 bases, the J end lost 3 bases, and 2 bases lay between the germline ends. CDR3 in DNA: TGTGCCAGCCTCAATCAGCCCCAGCATTTT. This sequence encodes CASLNQPQHF.

This clonotype was seen repeatedly, ten times or more. For the CDR3, the DNA is TGTGCCAGCAGTTACCCATACAGCAGGAGACCCCACAATGAGCAGTTCTTC. It translates to CASSYPYSRRPHNEQFF. The rearrangement uses TRBV6-5 and TRBJ2-1; D uncertain. Germline lookup yields CDR1 MNHEY and CDR2 SVGAGI. Trimming took off 2 bases at V and 5 bases at J, with 19 bases between the two ends. The CDR3 totals 17 residues.